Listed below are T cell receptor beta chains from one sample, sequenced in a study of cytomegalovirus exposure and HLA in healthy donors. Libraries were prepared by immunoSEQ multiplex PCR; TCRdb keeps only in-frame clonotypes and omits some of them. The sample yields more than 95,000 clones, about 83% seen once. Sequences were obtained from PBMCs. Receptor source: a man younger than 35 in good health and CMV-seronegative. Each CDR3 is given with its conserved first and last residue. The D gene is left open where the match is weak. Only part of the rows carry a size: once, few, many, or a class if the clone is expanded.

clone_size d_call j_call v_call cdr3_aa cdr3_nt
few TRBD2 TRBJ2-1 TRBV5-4 CASSYGLAGGDEQFF TGTGCCAGCAGCTATGGACTAGCGGGAGGGGATGAGCAGTTCTTC
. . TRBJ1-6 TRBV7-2 CASSRDSPRDSPLHF TGTGCCAGCAGCCGCGACAGCCCTAGGGATTCACCCCTCCACTTT
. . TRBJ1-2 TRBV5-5 CASSSVGAGEGYGYTF TGTGCCAGCAGCTCCGTGGGGGCGGGAGAAGGATATGGCTACACCTTC
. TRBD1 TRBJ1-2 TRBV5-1 CASSLTTGAYGYTF TGCGCCAGCAGCCTAACGACAGGGGCCTATGGCTACACCTTC
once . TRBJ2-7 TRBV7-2 CASSVYSGPTYEQYF TGTGCCAGCAGCGTCTATAGCGGACCTACCTACGAGCAGTACTTC
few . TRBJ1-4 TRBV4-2 CASSREEATNEKLFF TGTGCCAGCAGCCGGGAGGAGGCAACTAATGAAAAACTGTTTTTT
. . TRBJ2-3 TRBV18 CASSWEGTDTQYF TGTGCCAGCTCCTGGGAGGGCACAGATACGCAGTATTTT
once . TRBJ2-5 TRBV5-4 CASSLAAGPGQETQYF TGTGCCAGCAGCTTGGCGGCAGGCCCAGGGCAAGAGACCCAGTACTTC
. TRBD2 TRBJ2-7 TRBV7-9 CASSTEGGGNYEQYF TGTGCCAGCAGCACGGAAGGCGGGGGGAACTACGAGCAGTACTTC
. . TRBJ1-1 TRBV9 CASSVREGGSEAFF TGTGCCAGCAGCGTACGGGAAGGAGGGTCTGAAGCTTTCTTT
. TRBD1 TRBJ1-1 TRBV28 CATGTGTSRPEAFF TGTGCCACCGGGACAGGGACCTCCAGGCCTGAAGCTTTCTTT
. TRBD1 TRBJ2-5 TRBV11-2 CASSLQRTGRETQYF TGTGCCAGCAGCCTACAAAGGACAGGGCGGGAGACCCAGTACTTC
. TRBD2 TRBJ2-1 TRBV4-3 CASSRETSGRANEQFF TGCGCCAGCAGCCGAGAGACTAGCGGGAGGGCGAATGAGCAGTTCTTC
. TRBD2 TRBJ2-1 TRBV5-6 CASSTPGTSGRNEQFF TGTGCCAGCAGCACCCCCGGGACTAGCGGGAGGAATGAGCAGTTCTTC
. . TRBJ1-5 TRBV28 CASSLEGLNNQPQHF TGTGCCAGCAGTTTAGAGGGATTGAACAATCAGCCCCAGCATTTT
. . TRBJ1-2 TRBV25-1 CATQGQNGGYTF TGTGCCACCCAGGGGCAGAATGGTGGCTACACCTTC
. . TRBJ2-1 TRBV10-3 CAIGESSAYNEQFF TGTGCCATCGGGGAGTCTAGCGCATACAATGAGCAGTTCTTC
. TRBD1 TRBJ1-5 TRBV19 CASRGQGNQPQHF TGTGCCAGTAGAGGACAGGGCAATCAGCCCCAGCATTTT
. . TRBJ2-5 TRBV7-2 CASSLEVSGLRTQYF TGTGCCAGCAGCTTAGAGGTTAGCGGACTCCGGACCCAGTACTTC
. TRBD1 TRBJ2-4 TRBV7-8 CASSLAGTGGENIQYF TGTGCCAGCAGCTTAGCGGGGACAGGGGGCGAAAACATTCAGTACTTC
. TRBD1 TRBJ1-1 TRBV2 CASSDRGQLFEDTEAFF TGTGCCAGCAGTGACAGGGGGCAATTATTCGAGGACACTGAAGCTTTCTTT
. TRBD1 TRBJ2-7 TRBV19 CASTGQGASYEQYF TGTGCCAGTACGGGACAGGGGGCTTCCTACGAGCAGTACTTC
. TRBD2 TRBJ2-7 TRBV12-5 CASGSQPLRLAGPRGYYEQYF TGTGCTAGTGGTTCACAACCCCTGAGGCTAGCGGGGCCCAGGGGTTACTACGAGCAGTACTTC
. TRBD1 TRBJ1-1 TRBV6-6 CASSILMDRVDTEAFF TGTGCCAGCAGTATACTGATGGACAGGGTGGACACTGAAGCTTTCTTT
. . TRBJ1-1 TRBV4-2 CASSQAPGLGGTEAFF TGTGCCAGCAGCCAAGCTCCGGGGCTCGGGGGCACTGAAGCTTTCTTT
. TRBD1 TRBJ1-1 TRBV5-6 CASSPGTVEAFF TGTGCCAGCAGCCCCGGGACAGTCGAAGCTTTCTTT
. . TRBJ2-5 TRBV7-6 CASSGQGGQGTQYF TGTGCCAGCAGCGGACAGGGAGGGCAAGGGACCCAGTACTTC
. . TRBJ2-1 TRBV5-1 CASSTTSSSYNEQFF TGCGCCAGCAGCACGACTTCCAGCTCCTACAATGAGCAGTTCTTC
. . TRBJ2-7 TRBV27 CASSLTGLYEQYF TGTGCCAGCAGTTTAACCGGACTCTACGAGCAGTACTTC
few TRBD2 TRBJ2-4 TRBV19 CATALAGSHPLAKNIQYF TGTGCCACCGCCTTAGCGGGTTCCCATCCGTTAGCCAAAAACATTCAGTACTTC
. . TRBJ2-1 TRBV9 CASSVTGTNYNEQFF TGTGCCAGCAGCGTAACGGGGACAAATTACAATGAGCAGTTCTTC
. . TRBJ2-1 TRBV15 CATSRDGGIEQFF TGTGCCACCAGCAGAGATGGGGGGATTGAGCAGTTCTTC
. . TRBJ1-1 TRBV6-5 CASRGRAWTEAFF TGTGCCAGCAGGGGCAGGGCGTGGACTGAAGCTTTCTTT
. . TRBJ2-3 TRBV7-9 CASSTSGFRADTQYF TGTGCCAGCAGCACGTCGGGGTTCCGCGCAGATACGCAGTATTTT
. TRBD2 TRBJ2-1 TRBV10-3 CAISESMASGDYNEQFF TGTGCCATCAGTGAGTCGATGGCTAGCGGAGATTACAATGAGCAGTTCTTC
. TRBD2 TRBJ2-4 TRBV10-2 CASSPSGLAGGPGKNIQYF TGCGCCAGCAGCCCCTCGGGACTAGCGGGAGGGCCGGGCAAAAACATTCAGTACTTC
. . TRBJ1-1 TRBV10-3 CAISQQAGRGAFF TGTGCCATCAGTCAACAGGCGGGCAGGGGAGCTTTCTTT
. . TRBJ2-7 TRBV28 CASTLSGNPYEQYF TGTGCCAGCACCCTTTCAGGGAATCCCTACGAGCAGTACTTC
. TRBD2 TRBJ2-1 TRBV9 CASSVDTGRRNEQFF TGTGCCAGCAGCGTAGATACCGGGAGGCGTAATGAGCAGTTCTTC
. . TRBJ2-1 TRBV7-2 CASSLEASDSYNEQFF TGTGCCAGCAGCTTAGAAGCTAGTGACTCCTACAATGAGCAGTTCTTC
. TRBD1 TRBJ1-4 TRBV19 CASSLGQGRSEKLFF TGTGCCAGTAGTCTCGGACAGGGGAGAAGTGAAAAACTGTTTTTT